Listed here are 17 T cell receptor beta chains from one sample, sequenced in a study of PD-1 blockade in classical Hodgkin lymphoma. Sequencing used immunoSEQ multiplex PCR; TCRdb keeps in-frame clones, though not all of them. The sample records 24,000 or so clones, about 89% being singletons. Specified time point: newly diagnosed, previously untreated cHL patient sample. Magnetic negative selection purified CD4+ T cells from thawed PBMCs. Source material: CD4+ T cells from blood. These receptors came from a human donor with classical Hodgkin lymphoma.

The chain links TRBV29-1 to TRBJ2-1; perhaps TRBD2 as D (5 bases). The germline V gene has CDR1 SQVTM and CDR2 ANQGSEA. This CDR3 region has 17 residues. V lost 3 bases to trimming and J lost 5 bases, with 23 bases between them. This CDR3 is CSVDLASGRDSDNEQFF. As DNA, the CDR3 is TGCAGCGTTGATCTCGCTTCGGGTCGGGATTCGGACAATGAGCAGTTCTTC.

J is TRBJ2-5 and V is TRBV4-3, with a tentative D call TRBD2 (7 bases). The J call is uncertain, as TRBJ2-7 better fits the DNA end. The CDR3 spans 16 residues. CDR1 is LGHNA, CDR2 YSLEER, per germline. CDR3 sequence reads: CASSQGGGLSSYEQYF. For the CDR3, the DNA is TGCGCCAGCAGCCAAGGGGGGGGCCTCAGCTCCTACGAGCAGTACTTC.

CDR3 nucleotide sequence: TGCAGCGTTGAATACTTATCGTCAGGGGGTTTTGTCAACTATGGCTACACCTTC. Its translation is CSVEYLSSGGFVNYGYTF. The genes are TRBV29-1 and TRBJ1-2, with 7 bases aligning to TRBD1. CDR3 length equals 18 residues. V shed 2 bases and J 2 bases; nucleotides not matched to a gene: 17. CDR1 is SQVTM, CDR2 ANQGSEA, per germline. The full variable domain, with the rest looked up from reference TRBV29-1 and TRBJ1-2, is SAVISQKPSRDICQRGTSLTIQCQVDSQVTMMFWYRQQPGQSLTLIATANQGSEATYESGFVIDKFPISRPNLTFSTLTVSNMSPEDSSIYLCSVEYLSSGGFVNYGYTFGSGTRLTVV.

This clone appeared a few times. CDR3 protein: CASSQEGTGNYGYTF. The CDR3 DNA follows: TGCGCCAGCAGCCAAGAGGGGACAGGGAACTATGGCTACACCTTC. The genes are TRBV4-3 and TRBJ1-2, with 9 positions matching TRBD1. Germline assignment: CDR1 LGHNA and CDR2 YSLEER. Trimming at V came to 0 bases and at J to 2 bases, leaving 1 base not matched to a gene. There are 15 residues in the CDR3.

The chain links TRBV5-4 to TRBJ2-3, with D maybe TRBD2 (5 bases). This CDR3 is built from 15 residues. Deletions cut 4 bases from V and 0 bases from J, with 12 bases between. In germline, CDR1 is SGHNT, CDR2 YYREEE (reference sequence). CDR3: CASSQDFLSTDTQYF. CDR3 DNA: TGTGCCAGCAGCCAGGACTTTCTCAGCACAGATACGCAGTATTTT. Together with reference TRBV5-4 and TRBJ2-3, the CDR3 gives the full variable domain: ETGVTQSPTHLIKTRGQQVTLRCSSQSGHNTVSWYQQALGQGPQFIFQYYREEENGRGNFPPRFSGLQFPNYSSELNVNALELDDSALYLCASSQDFLSTDTQYFGPGTRLTVL.

The chain carries TRBV28 and TRBJ1-2, with 11 bases identical to TRBD1. With V trimmed by 6 bases and J by 8 bases, 11 bases remained unmatched. The V gene's germline CDR1 is MDHEN and CDR2 SYDVKM. This CDR3 comprises 15 residues. For the CDR3, the DNA is TGTGCCAGCAGAGCAGCCGGGACAGGGGGTGGCGGCTACACCTTC. It encodes CASRAAGTGGGGYTF.

The genes are TRBV4-3 and TRBJ2-7, with 9 bases lining up with TRBD1. The CDR3 is made up of 14 amino acids. Germline loops: CDR1 LGHNA, CDR2 YSLEER. The trim removed 4 bases at V and 5 bases at J, leaving 6 bases unmatched. Here the CDR3 reads CASSRRDRDDEQYF. CDR3 bases: TGCGCCAGCAGCCGTCGGGACAGGGACGACGAGCAGTACTTC.

This rearrangement joins TRBV5-1 to TRBJ1-5; D remains unclear. The V end was cut by 0 bases, the J end by 0 bases, with 4 bases between. The germline gives CDR1 SGHRS, CDR2 YFSETQ. The CDR3 extends over 14 amino acids. CDR3 protein: CASSLGVSNQPQHF. In nucleotides, the CDR3 is TGCGCCAGCAGCTTGGGTGTTAGCAATCAGCCCCAGCATTTT.

V usage is TRBV7-9 and J usage is TRBJ1-2; D gene unclear. Germline CDR1 is SEHNR and CDR2 is FQNEAQ (reference sequence). The CDR3 is made up of 17 amino acids. Trimming took off 2 bases at V and 3 bases at J, with 19 bases between the two ends. The CDR3: CASSLIFNWALDYGYTF. As DNA, the CDR3 is TGTGCCAGCAGCTTAATTTTCAATTGGGCGCTGGACTATGGCTACACCTTC.

V is TRBV2 and J is TRBJ2-1; D gene ambiguous. Per the germline V gene, CDR1 is SNHLY and CDR2 is FYNNEI. The V and J ends lost 8 bases and 3 bases respectively, with 11 bases between them. This CDR3 has 13 residues. This chain's CDR3 is CASLPVSYNEQFF. Here the CDR3 DNA reads TGTGCCAGCCTCCCGGTGAGCTACAATGAGCAGTTCTTC. Supplemented by reference TRBV2 and TRBJ2-1, the full variable domain reads EPEVTQTPSHQVTQMGQEVILRCVPISNHLYFYWYRQILGQKVEFLVSFYNNEISEKSEIFDDQFSVERPDGSNFTLKIRSTKLEDSAMYFCASLPVSYNEQFFGPGTRLTVL.

The CDR3 DNA is TGCGCCAGCAGCGGACTAGCGGGGGACTCCTCCTACAATGAGCAGTTCTTC. It encodes CASSGLAGDSSYNEQFF. The rearrangement joins TRBV5-1 to TRBJ2-1; 13 bases fit TRBD2. V was pared by 4 bases and J by 0 bases, with 4 bases of the junction left unmatched. CDR3 length: 17 residues. Germline CDR1 reads SGHRS; CDR2 reads YFSETQ.

J is TRBJ2-7 and V is TRBV18, with D possibly matching TRBD2 (7 bases). CDR3 length equals 16 residues. Germline V gene sequence: CDR1 KGHSH, CDR2 LQKENI. The V end lost 2 bases, the J end lost 5 bases, and 19 bases lay between the germline ends. The CDR3 DNA sequence: TGTGCCAGCTCACCATTATCTACAGGGAGGGTGGACGAGCAGTACTTC. Translation gives CASSPLSTGRVDEQYF.

The chain has TRBV6-4 and TRBJ1-3, with 10 bases that match TRBD1. Trimming removed 4 bases from V and 0 bases from J; junction bases left unmatched: 6. Germline V gene data show CDR1 as MRHNA and CDR2 as SNTAGT. The CDR3 is made up of 17 amino acids. The CDR3 loop reads CASSGTGGPFSGNTIYF. As DNA, the CDR3 is TGTGCCAGCAGTGGGACAGGGGGGCCATTCTCTGGAAACACCATATATTTT.

The chain recombines TRBV2 with TRBJ1-2, with TRBD1 identical over 10 bases. The junction had 7 bases not matched to a gene; V was cut back by 6 bases and J by 6 bases. The CDR3 loop spans 14 amino acids. Germline CDR1 is SNHLY and CDR2 is FYNNEI. DNA for the CDR3: TGTGCCAGCAGGCGACAGGGGGCGGTTGATGGCTACACCTTC. It codes for CASRRQGAVDGYTF.

A note on this clone: The germline gene is not matched at one end of the junction; a read error may be the cause. V usage is TRBV27 and J usage is TRBJ1-5; perhaps TRBD1 as D (6 bases). CDR1 is MNHEY, CDR2 SMNVEV, per germline (reference sequence). CDR3 length: 14 amino acids. CDR3 residues: CASSLSQGIQPQHF. The CDR3 DNA is TGTGCCAGCAGTCTATCACAGGGAATTCAGCCCCAGCATTTT.

This clone was detected once. The chain employs TRBV5-6 and TRBJ1-2; 9 bases align to TRBD1. The germline V gene encodes CDR1 SGHDT and CDR2 YYEEEE. This CDR3 is built from 17 residues. V lost 4 bases, J lost 4 bases, and 14 bases stayed unmatched. CDR3 amino acids: CASSRWVIQGAGYGYTF. DNA of the CDR3: TGTGCCAGCAGCCGCTGGGTAATACAGGGGGCCGGCTATGGCTACACCTTC.

The chain links TRBV7-2 to TRBJ1-5; D remains ambiguous. V lost 2 bases and J lost 3, with 8 bases in between. Germline CDR1 SGHTA, CDR2 FQGNSA. The CDR3 has 14 amino acids. The CDR3 nucleotides are TGTGCCAGCAGCTTAAACAGTCTCAATCAGCCCCAGCATTTT. It codes for CASSLNSLNQPQHF.